Described below is a single T cell receptor (beta chain) sequence and its context. The CDR3 contains 12 residues. The V and J ends lost 9 bases and 7 bases, in that order; junction bases with no gene match: 6. Germline-derived CDR1 and CDR2 are SEHNR and FQNEAQ (reference sequence). RNA in amounts of roughly 0.5 to 1 ug was reverse transcribed with random hexamers. TCRdb itself ran the immunoSEQ multiplex PCR reads through MiXCR, one entry per CDR3 protein. The sample lists tens of thousands of distinct CDR3 sequences, just under 95% occurring once. The data belong to a study of CD8 T cells in Susac syndrome.

The sample was CD8+ T cells from PBMCs. The TCR was taken from a human donor with Susac syndrome. V is TRBV7-9 and J is TRBJ1-1; the match to TRBD1 covers 9 bases. DNA of the CDR3: TGTGCCAGTCACCGGGACAGGGTTGAAGCTTTCTTT. Protein sequence: CASHRDRVEAFF.